Below are 17 T cell receptor beta chains sequenced from a single sample in a study of T cell changes during pregnancy in multiple sclerosis. The assay was immunoSEQ multiplex PCR, and TCRdb's table has in-frame clones only and misses some. Among 85,000 to 100,000 clones, 80% to 95% were seen once, and the ten largest hold more than 0.75%. The material was peripheral blood, obtained after pregnancy. These receptors all stem from a female donor with multiple sclerosis, enrolled in a pregnancy study.

This clone is a singleton in its sample. The chain is built from TRBV28 and TRBJ2-7; 11 nucleotides align to TRBD2. The CDR3 has 18 amino acids. Trimming cost V 3 bases and J 9 bases; bases outside gene matches: 19. Per the germline V gene, CDR1 is MDHEN and CDR2 is SYDVKM. CDR3 region: CASSLFGLAGGPITGQYF. For the CDR3, the DNA is TGTGCCAGCAGTTTGTTCGGCCTAGCGGGAGGCCCCATTACGGGGCAGTACTTC.

The chain is built from TRBV2 and TRBJ2-7; 12 nucleotides align to TRBD1. The germline V gene has CDR1 SNHLY and CDR2 FYNNEI. V lost 4 bases to trimming and J lost 6 bases; unmatched junction nucleotides: 4. This CDR3 has 14 residues. CDR3 residues: CASSAGQGASEQYF. CDR3 bases: TGTGCCAGCAGTGCGGGACAGGGGGCCTCCGAGCAGTACTTC.

The chain links TRBV28 to TRBJ2-3, with D possibly TRBD2 on 6 matching bases. CDR3 size: 15 residues. Trimming cost V 3 bases and J 4 bases, with 14 bases left between them. CDR1 is MDHEN and CDR2 is SYDVKM in the germline V gene. The DNA of the CDR3 is TGTGCCAGCAGTTTGCGAGCGGGCGCCGCAGATACGCAGTATTTT. Translating it yields CASSLRAGAADTQYF.

This chain joins TRBV2 and TRBJ2-1, with 14 bases fitting TRBD2. Germline values: CDR1 SNHLY, CDR2 FYNNEI. The CDR3 is 19 amino acids. The junction had 9 bases not matched to a gene; V was cut back by 5 bases and J by 0 bases. The CDR3, as DNA: TGTGCCAGCAGTCAATTGGGACTAGCGGGAGCGAGCTCCTACAATGAGCAGTTCTTC. Encoded protein: CASSQLGLAGASSYNEQFF.

This clone showed up just once. The chain carries TRBV4-3 and TRBJ1-3; TRBD1 is a possible D gene (6 bases). Germline V CDR1 and CDR2: LGHNA, YSLEER. This CDR3 region has 15 residues. The V end was cut by 3 bases, the J end by 4 bases, with 13 bases between. Here the CDR3 reads CASSQIGGLGNTIYF. The CDR3 DNA follows: TGCGCCAGCAGCCAGATAGGGGGTTTAGGAAACACCATATATTTT.

The rearrangement uses TRBV4-2 and TRBJ2-1; TRBD2 aligns across 7 bases. Per the germline V gene, CDR1 is LGHNA and CDR2 is YNFKEQ. The CDR3 is 19 residues long. V gave up 1 base and J gave up 0 bases; unmatched junction bases: 12. The chain's CDR3 is CASSQAGGRAISSYNEQFF. CDR3 in DNA: TGTGCCAGCAGCCAAGCCGGCGGGAGAGCAATCTCCTCCTACAATGAGCAGTTCTTC.

This clone was recorded only once. The V and J genes are TRBV5-6 and TRBJ2-1; 10 bases are a match to TRBD2. The V and J ends lost 5 bases and 4 bases, in that order; junction bases with no gene match: 6. CDR1 and CDR2 (germline): SGHDT, YYEEEE. The CDR3 consists of 15 residues. DNA for the CDR3: TGTGCCAGCAGATTCAGGACTAGCGGATACAATGAGCAGTTCTTC. Its translation is CASRFRTSGYNEQFF.

V usage is TRBV27 and J usage is TRBJ2-7, with a tentative D call TRBD2 (6 bases). This CDR3 is 16 amino acids long. Trimming took 4 bases from V and 1 from J, leaving 17 bases between them. In germline, CDR1 is MNHEY, CDR2 SMNVEV (reference sequence). The CDR3 DNA is TGTGCCAGCAGTTCCCCCCGAGCGGGTGGTTCCTACGAGCAGTACTTC. Its translation is CASSSPRAGGSYEQYF.

The chain couples TRBV18 to TRBJ2-1; 7 positions match TRBD2. This CDR3 has 15 residues. Per germline, CDR1 KGHSH and CDR2 LQKENI. V dropped 8 bases and J dropped 7; count of bases not matched to a gene: 14. The CDR3 is CASRQRSGNRNEQFF. DNA of the CDR3: TGTGCCAGCCGCCAACGGAGCGGGAATAGGAATGAGCAGTTCTTC.

The V call is TRBV7-2, the J call TRBJ2-7; the match to TRBD1 covers 12 bases. There are 18 residues in the CDR3. Germline values: CDR1 SGHTA, CDR2 FQGNSA. Trimming removed 4 bases from V and 1 base from J; junction bases left unmatched: 11. The CDR3 bases are TGTGCCAGCAGCTCCCGGGGGGGGGACAGGGGGCTTTCCTACGAGCAGTACTTC. Translation: CASSSRGGDRGLSYEQYF. Full variable domain (rest looked up from reference TRBV7-2 and TRBJ2-7): GAGVSQSPSNKVTEKGKDVELRCDPISGHTALYWYRQSLGQGLEFLIYFQGNSAPDKSGLPSDRFSAERTGGSVSTLTIQRTQQEDSAVYLCASSSRGGDRGLSYEQYFGPGTRLTVT.

The genes are TRBV10-1 and TRBJ2-7; weak D call: TRBD1 (6 bases). CDR1 is WNHNN, CDR2 SYGVQD, per germline (reference sequence). This CDR3 comprises 17 residues. Trimming removed 6 bases from V and 2 bases from J, with 23 bases in between. CDR3 protein: CASRRPVHRVPPYEQYF. The CDR3 DNA reads as TGCGCCAGCAGGCGTCCCGTCCACAGGGTGCCTCCCTACGAGCAGTACTTC.

The V and J genes are TRBV4-1 and TRBJ1-5; unclear D gene. Germline-derived CDR1 and CDR2 are MGHRA and YSYEKL. V was trimmed by 1 base and J by 0 bases, leaving 7 bases between them. This CDR3 region has 15 residues. CDR3 loop: CASSQGLNSNQPQHF. CDR3 sequence (DNA): TGCGCCAGCAGCCAAGGACTAAATAGCAATCAGCCCCAGCATTTT.

V usage is TRBV2 and J usage is TRBJ2-3; weak D call: TRBD1 (5 bases). V lost 7 bases and J 4 bases, leaving 18 bases between the germline ends. The CDR3 spans 15 residues. Germline V CDR1 and CDR2: SNHLY, FYNNEI. The CDR3 is CASTVRGTASDTQYF. In DNA form, the CDR3 reads TGTGCCAGCACGGTTAGGGGCACCGCATCAGATACGCAGTATTTT.

The rearrangement uses TRBV27 and TRBJ1-2, with D perhaps TRBD1 (6 bases). The CDR3 has 14 amino acids. The ends were cut back, 1 base at V and 4 bases at J, with 10 bases in the middle. Germline V gene lookup returns CDR1 MNHEY and CDR2 SMNVEV (reference sequence). For the CDR3, the DNA is TGTGCCAGCAGTTTATGGGCAGGGGCCTATGGCTACACCTTC. This codes for CASSLWAGAYGYTF.

The count of this clone is one. The chain is built from TRBV2 and TRBJ2-5; a possible D gene is TRBD2 (5 bases). Looked up from germline, CDR1 is SNHLY and CDR2 is FYNNEI. CDR3 length: 14 amino acids. V was shortened by 10 bases and J by 4 bases, with 19 bases between the two germline ends. CDR3 loop: CAITKRGLGETQYF. The DNA for the CDR3 is TGTGCCATTACAAAACGGGGTTTGGGAGAGACCCAGTACTTC.

The chain carries TRBV5-1 and TRBJ2-1; the match to TRBD2 covers 7 bases. The CDR3 contains 14 residues. Trimming took 6 bases from V and 7 from J; bases not matched to a gene: 10. The germline gives CDR1 SGHRS, CDR2 YFSETQ. The DNA of the CDR3 is TGCGCCAGCAAGGAGAGGCGGGAGTGGAATGAGCAGTTCTTC. This sequence encodes CASKERREWNEQFF.

The V call is TRBV9, the J call TRBJ2-2; D remains ambiguous. Germline CDR1 is SGDLS and CDR2 is YYNGEE. Trimming shortened V by 0 bases and J by 3 bases, and 6 bases separated the two germline ends. The CDR3 contains 14 residues. The CDR3 bases are TGTGCCAGCAGCGTAGAACTTTACACCGGGGAGCTGTTTTTT. This encodes CASSVELYTGELFF.